This TCR beta chain was profiled in a study of blood T cell repertoires in COVID-19. Study as a whole: Researchers got acute and convalescent COVID-19 samples from the United States, Italy and Spain. Nucleic acid was either cDNA or gDNA, and it came from T cells, B-cell-depleted T cells, or PBMCs.

Authors' processing steps: By means of reference gene primer amplification, nucleated cell counts were estimated. Assay: immunoSEQ multiplex PCR; the TCRdb copy retains only in-frame clones and omits some. The D gene and trimming were derived from the DNA, and the V and J assignments and clone size from that table. This sample carries approximately 190,000 clones, around 90% of them seen once, and the ten largest clones take about 0.54%. The CDR3 has 13 residues. The junction had 9 bases not matched to a gene; V was cut back by 7 bases and J by 4 bases. In germline, CDR1 is SQVTM, CDR2 ANQGSEA. The genes are TRBV29-1 and TRBJ1-2; 7 bases align to TRBD1. This sequence was found in a man between 50 and 59 years old with acute or convalescent COVID-19. The sequencing input was peripheral blood. CDR3 in amino acids: CSDRRGLSYGYTF. The CDR3 DNA reads as TGCAGCGACCGAAGGGGGCTGAGCTATGGCTACACCTTC.